One sample yielded the 30 T cell receptor beta chains listed below, sequenced in a study of human T cells and chemical hapten exposure. MiXCR was run by TCRdb on the RACE reads, yielding one entry per CDR3 protein. Altogether around 380,000 distinct CDR3 sequences are present, around 5% being singletons, with the ten largest covering under 3%. As for time point: patch test 1, 2 weeks after DPC sensitization. The treatment here: therapeutic diphenylcyclopropenone sensitization with weekly scalp DPC. The source material was whole blood, sampled in connection with sensitization to the hapten diphenylcyclopropenone (DPC). These receptor sequences come from a woman in her forties or fifties with alopecia areata. Some clones in this sample may be carry-over from other donors' samples.

This clonotype was seen ten or more times. The chain has TRBV24-1 and TRBJ2-3; D possibly corresponds to TRBD2 (6 bases). Between the trimmed V and J ends, which lost 4 bases and 2 bases, there was a span of 15 bases. The CDR3 consists of 16 residues. CDR1 and CDR2 (germline): KGHDR, SFDVKD. In nucleotides, the CDR3 is TGTGCCACCAGTGACCGTACTAGCATCTCCACAGATACGCAGTATTTT. It yields the protein CATSDRTSISTDTQYF.

The V gene is TRBV12-3 or TRBV12-4, the J gene TRBJ2-1; D call uncertain. This CDR3 has 13 residues. The V gene lost 6 bases and the J gene lost 10 bases, with 16 bases spanning the gap. The CDR3 DNA follows: TGTGCCAGCAGACTTGGCCGTTCCGACGAGCAGTTCTTC. It translates to CASRLGRSDEQFF.

The chain employs TRBV5-1 and TRBJ2-1; D possibly uses TRBD1 or TRBD2 (5 bases each). Germline V gives CDR1 SGHRS, CDR2 YFSETQ. With 0 bases removed from V and 8 bases from J, the gap between germline ends came to 9 bases. This CDR3 contains 13 residues. CDR3: CASSLGGRDEQFF. In DNA form, the CDR3 reads TGCGCCAGCAGCTTGGGGGGGAGAGATGAGCAGTTCTTC.

In its sample, this clonotype was seen a few times. The chain joins TRBV12-3 or TRBV12-4 to TRBJ2-1, with TRBD2 matching 7 bases. Unmatched junction bases numbered 13, after V lost 7 bases and J lost 7 bases. The CDR3 has 15 residues. CDR3 sequence: CASIFTSGNRNEQFF. The CDR3 region has the DNA TGTGCCAGCATTTTTACAAGCGGGAATCGAAATGAGCAGTTCTTC.

This clonotype has a handful of counts. The chain is built from TRBV5-1 and TRBJ1-4; D is ambiguous. Trimming pared 1 base from V and 7 bases from J, leaving 8 bases between. The CDR3 spans 13 residues. Germline V lookup: CDR1 SGHRS, CDR2 YFSETQ. The CDR3 loop is CASSLWSGEKLFF. The CDR3 DNA is TGCGCCAGCAGCTTGTGGTCGGGTGAAAAACTGTTTTTT.

The sample holds many counts of this clonotype. The chain recombines TRBV7-9 with TRBJ2-3, with 9 bases lining up with TRBD1. Germline CDR1 and CDR2: SEHNR and FQNEAQ (reference sequence). J lost 1 base, V lost 5 bases, and 4 bases had no gene match. The CDR3 spans 15 residues. This CDR3 is CASSGDRVGTDTQYF. The CDR3 nucleotides read TGTGCCAGCAGCGGGGACAGGGTAGGCACAGATACGCAGTATTTT.

The chain couples TRBV12-3 or TRBV12-4 to TRBJ2-7; TRBD1 or TRBD2 may be the D gene (6 bases each). V shed 3 bases and J shed 7 bases, with 10 bases lying between them. The CDR3 contains 12 residues. This CDR3 reads CASSLEGEEQYF. For the CDR3, the DNA is TGTGCCAGCAGTTTGGAGGGGGAAGAGCAGTACTTC.

The CDR3 protein is CASGLPGALTDTQYF. CDR3 coding DNA: TGTGCCAGCGGCCTTCCGGGAGCCCTCACAGATACGCAGTATTTT. The chain employs TRBV21-1 and TRBJ2-3; the table's D call TRBD1 went unverified against the DNA. TRBV21-1 is annotated as a pseudogene. The CDR3 extends over 15 amino acids.

This clonotype was counted at least ten times. The chain employs TRBV9 and TRBJ2-2; 11 bases are a match to TRBD2. Trimming cost V 3 bases and J 0 bases; bases outside gene matches: 1. The CDR3 is made up of 16 amino acids. Germline V gene sequence: CDR1 SGDLS, CDR2 YYNGEE. The CDR3 sequence is CASSATSGTNTGELFF. CDR3 DNA: TGTGCCAGCAGCGCGACTAGCGGGACGAACACCGGGGAGCTGTTTTTT.

This clonotype came up a few times. The chain recombines TRBV6-2 or TRBV6-3 with TRBJ2-7; the match to TRBD2 covers 11 bases. V lost 0 bases and J lost 6; bases outside the gene matches: 4. From germline, CDR1 is MNHEY and CDR2 SVGEGT. This CDR3 is 15 amino acids long. CDR3 bases: TGTGCCAGCAGTTACTCGACTAGCGGGATTCCCGAGCAGTACTTC. This gives the protein CASSYSTSGIPEQYF.

This clonotype showed up many times. This chain uses TRBV2 with TRBJ1-1; D remains ambiguous. From germline, CDR1 is SNHLY and CDR2 FYNNEI. V gave up 2 bases and J gave up 0 bases, with 10 bases separating them. The CDR3 consists of 15 residues. The CDR3 DNA sequence: TGTGCCAGCAGTGAACAGTTCGCCTTGAACACTGAAGCTTTCTTT. Amino acid sequence: CASSEQFALNTEAFF. The full variable domain, its missing parts supplied by reference TRBV2 and TRBJ1-1, is EPEVTQTPSHQVTQMGQEVILRCVPISNHLYFYWYRQILGQKVEFLVSFYNNEISEKSEIFDDQFSVERPDGSNFTLKIRSTKLEDSAMYFCASSEQFALNTEAFFGQGTRLTVV.

This clonotype showed up many times. The chain couples TRBV7-8 to TRBJ1-2; the D is unclear. The CDR3 is 13 residues long. Germline V lookup: CDR1 SGHVS, CDR2 FQNEAQ. Between the trimmed V and J ends, which lost 5 bases and 6 bases, there was a span of 13 bases. The chain's CDR3 is CASSPLRTDGYTF. The DNA for the CDR3 is TGTGCCAGCAGCCCCCTCCGGACGGATGGCTACACCTTC.

This clonotype was detected ten times or more. The chain has TRBV20-1 and TRBJ2-7; weak D call: TRBD1 (6 bases). The CDR3 has 12 amino acids. Trimming shortened V by 5 bases and J by 6 bases, and 14 bases separated the two germline ends. CDR1 and CDR2 (germline): DFQATT, SNEGSKA (reference sequence). CDR3: CSAGGHTLEQYF. The DNA of the CDR3 is TGCAGTGCTGGGGGACACACCCTCGAGCAGTACTTC.

This clonotype was counted at least ten times. The rearrangement links TRBV7-2 to TRBJ1-4; D is possibly TRBD1 (6 bases). The length of the CDR3 is 13 residues. The V gene's germline CDR1 is SGHTA and CDR2 FQGNSA. V was shortened by 5 bases and J by 5 bases, with 9 bases between the two germline ends. The CDR3 coding sequence is TGTGCCAGCAGCCCTACAGGGAATGAAAAACTGTTTTTT. Amino acid sequence: CASSPTGNEKLFF.

This clonotype was seen more than once but under ten times. The CDR3 loop reads CSSAGLALNEQFF. The DNA for the CDR3 is TGCAGCTCTGCGGGACTAGCACTCAATGAGCAGTTCTTC. V usage is TRBV29-1 and J usage is TRBJ2-1; 9 positions match TRBD2. There are 13 residues in the CDR3. CDR1 is SQVTM, CDR2 ANQGSEA, per germline. J lost 6 bases, V lost 8 bases, and 8 bases had no gene match.

Many counts were recorded for this clonotype. The chain combines TRBV27 with TRBJ1-1; 8 nucleotides agree with TRBD1. The CDR3 length is 14 residues. The germline CDR1 and CDR2 sequences are MNHEY and SMNVEV (reference sequence). The V and J ends lost 7 bases and 1 base, in that order; junction bases with no gene match: 5. CDR3 sequence reads: CASTIGQGNTEAFF. The CDR3 DNA reads TGTGCCAGCACTATTGGACAGGGGAACACTGAAGCTTTCTTT.

This sequence joins TRBV3-1 and TRBJ2-4, with a possible D match to TRBD1 (5 bases). Trimming took off 0 bases at V and 7 bases at J, with 10 bases between the two ends. Per germline, CDR1 LGHDT and CDR2 YNNKEL (reference sequence). This CDR3 region has 14 residues. The CDR3 reads CASSQDQGMNIQYF. CDR3 DNA: TGTGCCAGCAGCCAAGACCAGGGTATGAACATTCAGTACTTC.

There are many counts of this clonotype. The chain couples TRBV20-1 to TRBJ1-4; 8 nucleotides match TRBD1. CDR1 is DFQATT and CDR2 is SNEGSKA in the germline V gene (reference sequence). Losses at the gene ends were 4 bases for V and 7 bases for J; bases not matched to a gene: 8. This CDR3 is 14 amino acids long. The CDR3 sequence: CSATQGARIEKLFF. The CDR3 DNA is TGCAGTGCTACCCAGGGGGCGCGGATTGAAAAACTGTTTTTT.

This clonotype was detected many times. The chain links TRBV29-1 to TRBJ1-2; 8 positions agree with TRBD1. The J segment lost 8 bases and the V segment lost 6 bases, leaving 8 bases of the junction unmatched. The CDR3 loop spans 12 amino acids. Germline lookup yields CDR1 SQVTM and CDR2 ANQGSEA. The CDR3 is CSVTGTGEGYTF. CDR3 nucleotide sequence: TGCAGCGTCACCGGGACAGGAGAAGGCTACACCTTC.

CDR3 sequence reads: CASSLGATAGEEQYF. The CDR3 bases are TGTGCCAGCAGTTTAGGAGCAACGGCGGGTGAAGAGCAGTACTTC. The chain combines TRBV12-3 or TRBV12-4 with TRBJ2-7, with D possibly matching TRBD2 (5 bases). This CDR3 region has 15 residues. V dropped 1 base and J dropped 7 bases, with 17 bases sitting between them.

This clonotype occurred a few times. The rearrangement uses TRBV29-1 and TRBJ2-1, with TRBD2 as a possible D gene (5 bases). CDR1 is SQVTM, CDR2 ANQGSEA, per germline. The CDR3 is made up of 13 amino acids. Trimming cost V 3 bases and J 4 bases, with 10 bases left between them. CDR3 DNA sequence: TGCAGCGTTGATCGGACTCCTTACAATGAGCAGTTCTTC. It translates to CSVDRTPYNEQFF.

This clonotype was counted many times. This rearrangement joins TRBV6-6 to TRBJ1-1; maybe TRBD1 (5 bases). The CDR3 loop spans 10 amino acids. With 10 bases removed from V and 8 bases from J, the gap between germline ends came to 11 bases. Germline CDR1 is MNHNY and CDR2 is SVGAGI (reference sequence). Here the CDR3 reads CATLGHEAFF. The CDR3 DNA reads TGTGCCACCTTGGGGCACGAAGCTTTCTTT.

This clonotype was detected only a few times. The chain combines TRBV9 with TRBJ1-1, with TRBD1 as a possible D gene (6 bases). This CDR3 is 14 amino acids long. The germline V gene has CDR1 SGDLS and CDR2 YYNGEE. V was clipped by 2 bases and J by 5 bases, with 13 bases between them. The CDR3 protein is CASSVRGEGTEAFF. The CDR3 coding sequence is TGTGCCAGCAGCGTCAGGGGAGAGGGTACTGAAGCTTTCTTT.

This clonotype was counted only a few times. The J gene is TRBJ1-5, the V gene TRBV20-1, with 7 positions matching TRBD1. CDR1 is DFQATT and CDR2 is SNEGSKA in the germline V gene (reference sequence). CDR3 length: 15 residues. V lost 5 bases and J lost 0; bases outside the gene matches: 7. CDR3 sequence reads: CSARRQGNSNQPQHF. As DNA, the CDR3 is TGCAGTGCTCGCAGACAGGGCAATAGCAATCAGCCCCAGCATTTT.

In this sample, this clonotype turned up many times. The rearrangement joins TRBV7-2 to TRBJ2-1, with D uncertain. From germline, CDR1 is SGHTA and CDR2 FQGNSA. CDR3 length equals 14 residues. V was trimmed by 2 bases and J by 1 base, leaving 6 bases between them. CDR3 loop: CASSLQASYNEQFF. The DNA of the CDR3 is TGTGCCAGCAGCTTACAGGCATCCTACAATGAGCAGTTCTTC.

Remarks on this clonotype: A single base separates this from a much larger clone, so it may be a read error. The CDR3 ends on some other residue instead of the conserved phenylalanine or tryptophan, so this is likely a read error. The chain carries TRBV6-5 and TRBJ2-7; TRBD1 matches 11 bases. Germline lookup yields CDR1 MNHEY and CDR2 SVGAGI. J was trimmed by 4 bases and V by 6 bases; bases with no gene match: 5. The CDR3 has 14 amino acids. The CDR3 sequence is CASRLGQGAYEQYL. CDR3 nucleotide sequence: TGTGCCAGCAGACTCGGACAGGGGGCGTACGAGCAGTACCTC.

This sequence joins TRBV7-9 and TRBJ2-1; 7 bases line up with TRBD1. The CDR3 totals 16 residues. The germline CDR1 and CDR2 sequences are SEHNR and FQNEAQ (reference sequence). The V gene end was trimmed by 2 bases and the J gene end by 0 bases; junction bases not matched to a gene: 4. This CDR3 reads CASSLWDSHSYNEQFF. CDR3 DNA sequence: TGTGCCAGCAGCTTATGGGACAGCCACTCCTACAATGAGCAGTTCTTC.

This chain connects TRBV6-5 to TRBJ1-3; 9 bases agree with TRBD1. V lost 6 bases, J lost 0 bases, and 3 bases stayed unmatched. Per the germline V gene, CDR1 is MNHEY and CDR2 is SVGAGI. The CDR3 runs to 15 residues. This CDR3 is CASRRTGASGNTIYF. The CDR3 coding sequence is TGTGCCAGCAGACGGACAGGGGCCTCTGGAAACACCATATATTTT.

The CDR3 protein is CASSLEAGQNNEQFF. The CDR3 DNA reads as TGTGCCAGCAGCTTAGAGGCGGGACAGAACAATGAGCAGTTCTTC. This chain links TRBV7-2 with TRBJ2-1; D perhaps matches TRBD1 (7 bases). The CDR3 runs to 15 residues. V lost 1 base and J 5 bases, leaving 12 bases between the germline ends. Per germline, CDR1 SGHTA and CDR2 FQGNSA.

Many counts were recorded for this clonotype. The chain employs TRBV2 and TRBJ2-7; the D gene is possibly TRBD2 (5 bases). Looked up from germline, CDR1 is SNHLY and CDR2 is FYNNEI. Trimming took 6 bases from V and 7 from J, leaving 10 bases between them. The CDR3 has 11 residues. CDR3 in amino acids: CASSWTREQYF. In nucleotides, the CDR3 is TGTGCCAGCAGCTGGACTCGGGAGCAGTACTTC. The full variable domain, rest sourced from reference TRBV2 and TRBJ2-7, is EPEVTQTPSHQVTQMGQEVILRCVPISNHLYFYWYRQILGQKVEFLVSFYNNEISEKSEIFDDQFSVERPDGSNFTLKIRSTKLEDSAMYFCASSWTREQYFGPGTRLTVT.